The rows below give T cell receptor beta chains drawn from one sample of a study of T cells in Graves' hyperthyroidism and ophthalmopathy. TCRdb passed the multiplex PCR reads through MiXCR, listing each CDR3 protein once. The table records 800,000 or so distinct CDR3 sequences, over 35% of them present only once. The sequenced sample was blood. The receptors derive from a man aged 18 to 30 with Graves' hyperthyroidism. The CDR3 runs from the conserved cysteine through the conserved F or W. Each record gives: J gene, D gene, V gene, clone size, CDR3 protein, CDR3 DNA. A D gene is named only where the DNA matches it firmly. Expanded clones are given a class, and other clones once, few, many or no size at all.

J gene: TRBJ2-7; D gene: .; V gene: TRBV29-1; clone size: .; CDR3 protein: CSQILGEFYEQYF; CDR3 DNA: TGCAGCCAAATTTTAGGGGAATTCTACGAGCAGTACTTC
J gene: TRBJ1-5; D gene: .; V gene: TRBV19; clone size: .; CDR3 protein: CASSGRGGSNQPQHF; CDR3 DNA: TGTGCCAGTAGTGGACGGGGGGGTAGCAATCAGCCCCAGCATTTT
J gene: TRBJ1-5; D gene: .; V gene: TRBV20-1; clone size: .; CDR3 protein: CSARVRGHSNQHF; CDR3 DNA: TGCAGTGCTAGAGTGAGGGGACACAGCAATCAGCATTTT
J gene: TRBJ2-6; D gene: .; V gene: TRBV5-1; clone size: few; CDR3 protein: CASSPWDQRWGANVLTF; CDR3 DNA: TGCGCCAGCAGCCCATGGGACCAACGATGGGGGGCCAACGTCCTGACTTTC
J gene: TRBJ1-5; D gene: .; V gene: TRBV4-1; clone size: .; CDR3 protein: CASSQGGDTRGPQHF; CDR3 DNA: TGCGCCAGCAGCCAAGGGGGAGACACCCGTGGACCCCAGCATTTT
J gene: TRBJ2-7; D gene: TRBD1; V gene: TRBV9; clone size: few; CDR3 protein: CASTRQGNSYEQYF; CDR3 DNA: TGTGCCAGCACCCGACAGGGTAATAGCTACGAGCAGTACTTC
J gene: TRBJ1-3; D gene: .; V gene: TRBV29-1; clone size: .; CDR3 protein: CSVESGGTTIYF; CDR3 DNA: TGCAGCGTTGAGAGTGGGGGGACCACCATATATTTT
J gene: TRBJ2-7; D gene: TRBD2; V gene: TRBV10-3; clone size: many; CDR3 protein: CAISLAGGPVQYF; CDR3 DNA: TGTGCCATCAGCCTAGCGGGGGGTCCTGTGCAGTACTTC
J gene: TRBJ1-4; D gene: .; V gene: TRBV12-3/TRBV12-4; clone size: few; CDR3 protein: CASRRGSGEKLFF; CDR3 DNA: TGTGCCAGCAGACGTGGAAGTGGAGAAAAACTGTTTTTT
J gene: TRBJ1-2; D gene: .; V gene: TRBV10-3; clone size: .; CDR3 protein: CAITGGARGYTF; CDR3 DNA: TGTGCCATCACTGGGGGGGCGCGAGGCTACACCTTC
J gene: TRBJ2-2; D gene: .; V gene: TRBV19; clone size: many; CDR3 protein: CASSIPTGELFF; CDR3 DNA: TGTGCCAGTAGTATACCAACCGGGGAGCTGTTTTTT
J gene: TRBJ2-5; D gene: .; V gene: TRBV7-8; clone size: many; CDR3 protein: CASSLWEETQYF; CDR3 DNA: TGTGCCAGCAGCTTATGGGAAGAGACCCAGTACTTC
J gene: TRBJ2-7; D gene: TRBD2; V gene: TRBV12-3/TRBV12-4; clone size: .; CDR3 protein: CASSGTSGSLPYEQYF; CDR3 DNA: TGTGCCAGCAGTGGAACTAGCGGGAGCTTACCCTACGAGCAGTACTTC
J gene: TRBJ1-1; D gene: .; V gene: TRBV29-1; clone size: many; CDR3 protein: CSGTANTEAFF; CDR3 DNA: TGCAGCGGGACGGCGAACACTGAAGCTTTCTTT
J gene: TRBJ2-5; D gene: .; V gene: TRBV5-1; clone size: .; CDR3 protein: CAGSQDAVEETQYF; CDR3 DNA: TGCGCCGGCAGCCAGGACGCTGTTGAGGAGACCCAGTACTTC
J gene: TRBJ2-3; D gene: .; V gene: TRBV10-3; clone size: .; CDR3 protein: CAISISEVDTQYF; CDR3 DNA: TGTGCCATCAGTATCTCAGAGGTAGATACGCAGTATTTT
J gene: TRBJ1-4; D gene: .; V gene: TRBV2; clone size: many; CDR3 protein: CASSTDGIGEKLFF; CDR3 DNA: TGTGCCAGCAGTACGGACGGGATAGGGGAAAAACTGTTTTTT